This T cell receptor (beta chain) was documented in a study of response to subunit inactivated influenza vaccine. Study-wide results and caveats: Every seasonal influenza vaccination brings in few new T cells, the authors suggested.

In this sample, this clonotype turned up a few times. Its antigen remains unidentified. Via MiXCR, TCRdb re-called the RT-PCR reads, giving one row per CDR3 protein. The sample lists hundreds of thousands of distinct CDR3 sequences, around 15% seen once, with 6% to 9.5% in the top ten. Germline V gene sequence: CDR1 SGHRS, CDR2 YFSETQ. The CDR3 length is 16 residues. V gave up 3 bases and J gave up 5 bases; unmatched junction bases: 8. V usage is TRBV5-1 and J usage is TRBJ2-5; 12 nucleotides match TRBD2. The sequence came from a man between 45 and 60 years old who received an inactivated influenza vaccine. Here the sequenced sample was PBMCs from blood, taken less than 15 days before vaccination. For the CDR3, the DNA is TGCGCCAGCAGCTGGGGGCTAGCGGGAGGGCCGGAGACCCAGTACTTC. It specifies CASSWGLAGGPETQYF.